The next 13 T cell receptor beta chains were all read from a single sample in a study of T cell responses to AZD1222 COVID-19 vaccine (dated by TCRdb to about 2021). Library creation used the immunoSEQ multiplex PCR assay. TCRdb re-hosts the immuneACCESS table, in-frame sequences only. Its copies lack some clones; in the studies checked, an unresolved V gene accounts for under half of them, and the cause for the rest is not known. The sample includes about 120,000 clones, with approximately 85% observed a single time. The biggest ten clones account for roughly 9.1% of the sample. The time point tag for this specimen amounts to: baseline before first vaccination. This sample comprised peripheral blood, obtained on day 0 of AZD1222 vaccination. The origin of the receptors is an adult in good health.

V and J are TRBV7-9 and TRBJ2-7; no reliable D call. Deletions cut 0 bases from V and 3 bases from J, with 6 bases between. Per the germline V gene, CDR1 is SEHNR and CDR2 is FQNEAQ (reference sequence). This CDR3 comprises 13 residues. CDR3 in amino acids: CASSLALGYEQYF. CDR3 DNA: TGTGCCAGCAGCTTAGCGCTAGGCTACGAGCAGTACTTC.

This chain connects TRBV10-3 to TRBJ2-2, with D tentatively TRBD1 (5 bases). V was pared by 3 bases and J by 6 bases, with 8 bases between. The CDR3 has 13 amino acids. The V gene's germline CDR1 is ENHRY and CDR2 SYGVKD. This CDR3 reads CAISDRQPGELFF. In DNA, the CDR3 is TGTGCCATCAGTGACAGACAGCCCGGGGAGCTGTTTTTT.

About this clone: The junction departs from the called germline gene at one end, perhaps through a read error. This sequence joins TRBV7-7 and TRBJ2-1; D not certain. CDR3 length: 15 amino acids. The germline CDR1 and CDR2 sequences are SSHAT and FNYEAQ (reference sequence). The CDR3 bases are TGTGCTAGCAGCTTAGATAGTGCAGGAGTGGGTGAGCAGTTCTTC. Its protein product is CASSLDSAGVGEQFF.

The rearrangement uses TRBV29-1 and TRBJ2-7; TRBD2 agrees at 7 bases. The CDR3 totals 13 residues. Germline V lookup: CDR1 SQVTM, CDR2 ANQGSEA. Unmatched junction bases numbered 6, after V lost 4 bases and J lost 3 bases. CDR3 protein: CSVVDQRGYEQYF. CDR3 DNA: TGCAGCGTTGTCGACCAGCGGGGCTACGAGCAGTACTTC.

This clone was seen just once. J is TRBJ1-1 and V is TRBV6-5, with 8 nucleotides matching TRBD1. The V segment lost 8 bases and the J segment 5 bases; nucleotides outside the gene matches: 13. The CDR3 loop spans 15 amino acids. CDR1 is MNHEY and CDR2 is SVGAGI in the germline V gene. CDR3 sequence reads: CASRPTTGVFTEAFF. In DNA, the CDR3 is TGTGCCAGCCGACCCACGACAGGGGTCTTTACTGAAGCTTTCTTT.

The V and J genes are TRBV18 and TRBJ1-3; weak D call: TRBD1 (5 bases). The CDR3 contains 13 residues. CDR1 and CDR2 from the germline V gene are KGHSH and LQKENI. Trimming pared 6 bases from V and 0 bases from J, leaving 6 bases between. For the CDR3, the DNA is TGTGCCAGCTCGGGACCCTCTGGAAACACCATATATTTT. Encoded protein: CASSGPSGNTIYF.

The chain couples TRBV5-1 to TRBJ1-4; possible D gene TRBD1, 6 bases. Trimming removed 6 bases at V and 4 bases at J, with 16 bases between. There are 15 residues in the CDR3. Germline lookup yields CDR1 SGHRS and CDR2 YFSETQ. The CDR3 loop is CASTYGQSINEKLFF. CDR3 DNA: TGCGCCAGCACCTATGGACAGAGTATTAATGAAAAACTGTTTTTT.

This clone was observed once. The chain is built from TRBV28 and TRBJ2-7; TRBD1 agrees at 9 bases. V lost 4 bases and J lost 4; bases outside the gene matches: 5. The CDR3 runs to 14 residues. Germline V gene data show CDR1 as MDHEN and CDR2 as SYDVKM. The CDR3 loop reads CASSSTGQGYEQYF. CDR3 nucleotide sequence: TGTGCCAGCAGTTCCACGGGACAGGGATACGAGCAGTACTTC.

The chain couples TRBV10-3 to TRBJ1-1; the match to TRBD1 covers 9 bases. V was clipped by 5 bases and J by 4 bases; unmatched bases: 8. The CDR3 loop spans 15 amino acids. The germline V gene encodes CDR1 ENHRY and CDR2 SYGVKD. For the CDR3, the DNA is TGTGCCATCAGTCCATCAGACAGGGGGGGCACTGAAGCTTTCTTT. Translation: CAISPSDRGGTEAFF.

This clone was recorded a few times. The chain is built from TRBV30 and TRBJ1-1; the D is unclear. This CDR3 is 12 amino acids long. V shed 5 bases and J shed 10 bases, with 17 bases lying between them. CDR1 is GTSNPN and CDR2 is SVGIG in the germline V gene (reference sequence). Written as DNA, the CDR3 is TGTGCCTGGGGGAGAAGCCATAAGGGAGCTTTCTTT. Translation gives CAWGRSHKGAFF.

The rearrangement joins TRBV27 to TRBJ2-7; possible D gene TRBD2, 5 bases. Trimming took 2 bases from V and 3 from J, leaving 5 bases between them. The CDR3 is 12 residues long. Per germline, CDR1 MNHEY and CDR2 SMNVEV (reference sequence). CDR3 region: CASSLEGYEQYF. The CDR3 coding sequence is TGTGCCAGCAGTTTAGAGGGCTACGAGCAGTACTTC.

This chain links TRBV28 with TRBJ2-7, with 7 positions matching TRBD1. Losses at the gene ends were 5 bases for V and 2 bases for J; bases not matched to a gene: 12. The CDR3 sequence is 16 residues long. CDR1 and CDR2 (germline): MDHEN, SYDVKM. CDR3 in DNA: TGTGCCAGCAGTCACAGACAGGGTCGGGCCCCCTACGAGCAGTACTTC. Translated, it gives CASSHRQGRAPYEQYF.

This rearrangement joins TRBV5-1 to TRBJ1-4; no clear D. Trimming removed 0 bases from V and 7 bases from J, with 7 bases in between. Germline values: CDR1 SGHRS, CDR2 YFSETQ. The CDR3 extends over 13 amino acids. CDR3 nucleotides: TGCGCCAGCAGCTTGGGCCGTGTTGAAAAACTGTTTTTT. Protein product: CASSLGRVEKLFF.